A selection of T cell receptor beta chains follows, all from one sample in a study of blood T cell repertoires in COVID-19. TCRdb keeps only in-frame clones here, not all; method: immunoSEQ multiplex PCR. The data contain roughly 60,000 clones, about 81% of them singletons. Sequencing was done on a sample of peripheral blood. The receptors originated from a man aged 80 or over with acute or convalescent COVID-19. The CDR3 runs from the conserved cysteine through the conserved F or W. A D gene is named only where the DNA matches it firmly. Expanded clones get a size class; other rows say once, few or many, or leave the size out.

TGTGCCAGTAGTATCCGGGGTGATTGGGGAGGAGAGACCCAGTACTTC,CASSIRGDWGGETQYF,NA,TRBJ2-5,TRBV19,NA
TGTGCCTTTCAGGGGTTCACCGGGGAGCTGTTTTTT,CAFQGFTGELFF,NA,TRBJ2-2,TRBV30,NA
TGTGCCAGCAGCTTTGGACTAGCGGGGGACTCGAGCTCCTACGAGCAGTACTTC,CASSFGLAGDSSSYEQYF,NA,TRBJ2-7,TRBV11-3,TRBD2
TGTGCCAGCACCCCTTTTCAGGGGCAAGGCACTGAAGCTTTCTTT,CASTPFQGQGTEAFF,once,TRBJ1-1,TRBV5-5,NA
TGTGCCAGCAGCCGGGACAGGTCGGTCGATACGCAGTATTTT,CASSRDRSVDTQYF,NA,TRBJ2-3,TRBV14,TRBD1
TGTGCCAGCAGCCAAGACCCACCCCTTGAGGAGGGCTACACCTTC,CASSQDPPLEEGYTF,NA,TRBJ1-2,TRBV3-1/TRBV3-2,NA
TGTGCCAGCAGGAAGAATGGGGGCGGGGAGACCCAGTACTTC,CASRKNGGGETQYF,NA,TRBJ2-5,TRBV6-5,NA
TGTGCCAGCTCACCGGCGGACAGTCAAGAGACCCAGTACTTC,CASSPADSQETQYF,once,TRBJ2-5,TRBV18,NA
TGTGCCAGTAGTATTGGGAGAAACACTGAAGCTTTCTTT,CASSIGRNTEAFF,few,TRBJ1-1,TRBV19,NA
TGTGCCAGCAGTTTAGGGGGCGGCCCAGATACGCAGTATTTT,CASSLGGGPDTQYF,NA,TRBJ2-3,TRBV28,NA
TGTGCCATCAGTGCAACAGGGGGCGATGGCTACACCTTC,CAISATGGDGYTF,few,TRBJ1-2,TRBV10-3,TRBD1
TGTGCCAGCAGTTTTAGCCCAGGGGTTGGCTATGGCTACACCTTC,CASSFSPGVGYGYTF,NA,TRBJ1-2,TRBV27,NA
TGTGCCAGCTCACCGGGAGGGCAGGGGAGGACAGATACGCAGTATTTT,CASSPGGQGRTDTQYF,NA,TRBJ2-3,TRBV18,NA
TGTGCCAGCAGCTTGCGAGTGGGCGGGGGGGCCACAGATACGCAGTATTTT,CASSLRVGGGATDTQYF,NA,TRBJ2-3,TRBV5-4,TRBD2
TGTGCCAGCTCACCATGGGGGGGCACTGAAGCTTTCTTT,CASSPWGGTEAFF,NA,TRBJ1-1,TRBV18,NA
TGTGCCAGCAGCTTGTGGGCTAGTCGGGGAGTCGGCTACACCTTC,CASSLWASRGVGYTF,NA,TRBJ1-2,TRBV5-4,NA
TGTGCCAGCAGCCCCCTGGGACAGGGGAGGGGCTACACCTTC,CASSPLGQGRGYTF,NA,TRBJ1-2,TRBV3-1/TRBV3-2,TRBD1
TGTGCCAGTAGTATCCGCCTAGGGAACACCGGGGAGCTGTTTTTT,CASSIRLGNTGELFF,NA,TRBJ2-2,TRBV19,NA
TGCGCCAGCAGCCCGAGCGGGGGGGCCCTGGGAGAGACCCAGTACTTC,CASSPSGGALGETQYF,NA,TRBJ2-5,TRBV5-1,TRBD2
TGTGCCTGGGAAGGAGCGGGGGTACTCACAGATACGCAGTATTTT,CAWEGAGVLTDTQYF,NA,TRBJ2-3,TRBV30,TRBD2
TGTGCCAGCAGTGCGACACATGATTACGAGCAGTACTTC,CASSATHDYEQYF,few,TRBJ2-7,TRBV25-1,NA
TGTGCCAGCAGCCCCCGGGGTCAGCGGGGATTAGATACGCAGTATTTT,CASSPRGQRGLDTQYF,NA,TRBJ2-3,TRBV9,TRBD2
TGTGCCAGCAGCGCCCGCTCTTGGGGCGGGGGGACGAACACCGGGGAGCTGTTTTTT,CASSARSWGGGTNTGELFF,NA,TRBJ2-2,TRBV11-3,TRBD2
TGTGCCAGCAGAAATCAGGGCTCTGGGGCCAACGTCCTGACTTTC,CASRNQGSGANVLTF,NA,TRBJ2-6,TRBV27,NA
TGTGCCAGCAGGCTTGGGACAAGCACTGAAGCTTTCTTT,CASRLGTSTEAFF,NA,TRBJ1-1,TRBV7-9,NA
TGTGCCAGCAGCCGCGCGGAAGGTGGCTACACCTTC,CASSRAEGGYTF,NA,TRBJ1-2,TRBV7-6,NA
TGTGCCAGCTCACCATCCGGGGTTGGAAACACCATATATTTT,CASSPSGVGNTIYF,NA,TRBJ1-3,TRBV18,NA
TGTGCCAGCAGTACAAAAGAGACCCAGTACTTC,CASSTKETQYF,NA,TRBJ2-5,TRBV12-3/TRBV12-4,NA
TGTGCCAGCAGCTTAGAAACGGCAGGCAATTTGGGGGAGCTGTTTTTT,CASSLETAGNLGELFF,NA,TRBJ2-2,TRBV7-6,NA
TGTGCCAGCAGGATTGGGGGGGATACGCAGTATTTT,CASRIGGDTQYF,once,TRBJ2-3,TRBV7-2,NA
TGTGCCAGCAGTGAAGCGCGGGGACGGAAGAATCAGCCCCAGCATTTT,CASSEARGRKNQPQHF,NA,TRBJ1-5,TRBV6-1,NA
TGCGCCAGCATTTCAAGTTGGGACTCCCTCTATGGCTACACCTTC,CASISSWDSLYGYTF,NA,TRBJ1-2,TRBV5-1,NA
TGTGCCAGCAGTTTGATGGGGGGGGGTAAAGAGACCCAGTACTTC,CASSLMGGGKETQYF,NA,TRBJ2-5,TRBV3-1/TRBV3-2,TRBD2
TGTGCCAGCTCATCGGACAGTTCTTCAGGGGATACGCAGTATTTT,CASSSDSSSGDTQYF,medium-sized,TRBJ2-3,TRBV18,NA
TGTGCCAGCAACCTATCTGGAAACACCATATATTTT,CASNLSGNTIYF,NA,TRBJ1-3,TRBV12-3/TRBV12-4,NA
TGTGCCAGCAGTCCGGGGGGGCATTTCGGGGAGCTGTTTTTT,CASSPGGHFGELFF,once,TRBJ2-2,TRBV6-5,TRBD2
TGTGCCAGCACCACCGGCGGGACAGGGGACGAGCAGTTCTTC,CASTTGGTGDEQFF,NA,TRBJ2-1,TRBV11-1,TRBD1
TGCGCCAGCAGCCAGCAAGAAGGGGCCCTAGGCACCGGGGAGCTGTTTTTT,CASSQQEGALGTGELFF,NA,TRBJ2-2,TRBV4-1,NA
TGTGCCAGCAGCCTACAGGGTGCGGCTGAAAAACTGTTTTTT,CASSLQGAAEKLFF,NA,TRBJ1-4,TRBV7-9,NA
TGTGCCAGCAGTGAAATACTCCGGGACGAGCAGTACTTC,CASSEILRDEQYF,NA,TRBJ2-7,TRBV6-1,NA
TGTGCCAGCAGCTTAGCCCTCCATCAGCCCCAGCATTTT,CASSLALHQPQHF,many,TRBJ1-5,TRBV7-8,NA
TGTGCCAGCAGTTTAGAAGGGGGCTATGGCTACACCTTC,CASSLEGGYGYTF,NA,TRBJ1-2,TRBV12-3/TRBV12-4,NA
TGTGCCAGCAAGAGACAGACAGTTTTGAACACTGAAGCTTTCTTT,CASKRQTVLNTEAFF,NA,TRBJ1-1,TRBV6-5,NA
TGTGCCAGCAGACCCCAGGGGAGCGGGGAGCTGTTTTTT,CASRPQGSGELFF,NA,TRBJ2-2,TRBV7-9,NA
TGTGCCAGTAGTATAGCGGACAGTATAGTTTCTGGGGCCAACGTCCTGACTTTC,CASSIADSIVSGANVLTF,once,TRBJ2-6,TRBV19,NA
TGTGCCAGCAGCGCGGAACGATCACCCCTCCACTTT,CASSAERSPLHF,NA,TRBJ1-6,TRBV7-9,NA
TGTGCCAGCAGCTTAGCGGCTAGCGGGGGAAGGTACGAGCAGTACTTC,CASSLAASGGRYEQYF,many,TRBJ2-7,TRBV7-9,TRBD2
TGTGCCATCAGTGCAACAGGGGATCTGAATGAAAAACTGTTTTTT,CAISATGDLNEKLFF,NA,TRBJ1-4,TRBV10-3,TRBD1
TGCGCCAGCAGCCAAGTTACCGCCGCTAGAGGCTACACCTTC,CASSQVTAARGYTF,NA,TRBJ1-2,TRBV4-1,NA
TGTGCCAGCAGCCGCCCAATACAGGCCTATGGCTACACCTTC,CASSRPIQAYGYTF,few,TRBJ1-2,TRBV7-2,NA
TGTGCCAGCAGCTTATCCTCTCCCTACGAGCAGTACTTC,CASSLSSPYEQYF,NA,TRBJ2-7,TRBV11-2,NA
TGTGCCAGCAGTGACCTCAGGGGGCGCCGCGATAATTCACCCCTCCACTTT,CASSDLRGRRDNSPLHF,NA,TRBJ1-6,TRBV27,TRBD1
TGTGCCAGCTCACCCTCGCAGGGGGCTACAGATACGCAGTATTTT,CASSPSQGATDTQYF,once,TRBJ2-3,TRBV18,TRBD1
TGCAGTGCTAGTGTCAGTCTAGCCAAAAACATTCAGTACTTC,CSASVSLAKNIQYF,NA,TRBJ2-4,TRBV20-1,NA
TGCGCCAGCAGACCTAGCGGGGGGGCCATCGGTGAGCAGTTCTTC,CASRPSGGAIGEQFF,NA,TRBJ2-1,TRBV10-1,TRBD2
TGTGCCAGCAGCGTTTCAGACGGTGGGGGCGCTTTCTTT,CASSVSDGGGAFF,NA,TRBJ1-1,TRBV9,NA
TGTGCCAGCAGTTACGGCAGTAGCAATCAGCCCCAGCATTTT,CASSYGSSNQPQHF,NA,TRBJ1-5,TRBV6-2/TRBV6-3,NA
TGTGCCAGCAGCTCCGAGGGGGGGCGCTTTGTTGAGCAGTTCTTC,CASSSEGGRFVEQFF,NA,TRBJ2-1,TRBV13,NA
TGTGCCAGCAGCTTAGCTAGCCCGAACACCGGGGAGCTGTTTTTT,CASSLASPNTGELFF,NA,TRBJ2-2,TRBV11-3,NA